A single sample gave rise to the 19 T cell receptor beta chains below, sequenced in a study of blood T cells in healthy people across ages. The authors ran a second PCR of 7 to 11 cycles using a sample-barcoded 5' primer and a J-beta primer mix. TCRdb reprocessed the 5' RACE reads with MiXCR, giving one entry per CDR3 protein. The data hold nearly 1 million distinct CDR3 sequences, with about 51% observed a single time. The material sequenced was blood. These receptors came from a woman aged 55-69 years in good health.

In its sample, this clonotype was seen a few times. The rearrangement uses TRBV7-9 and TRBJ2-5; D ambiguous. V gave up 2 bases and J gave up 5 bases, with 6 bases separating them. CDR3 length equals 12 residues. CDR1 and CDR2 from the germline V gene are SEHNR and FQNEAQ (reference sequence). CDR3 amino acids: CASSLNPETQYF. The CDR3 DNA reads TGTGCCAGCAGCTTAAACCCGGAGACCCAGTACTTC.

V is TRBV28 and J is TRBJ2-7; TRBD1 agrees at 11 bases. V lost 8 bases, J lost 4 bases, and 10 bases stayed unmatched. CDR3 length: 15 amino acids. Germline-derived CDR1 and CDR2 are MDHEN and SYDVKM. This chain's CDR3 is CASRSIGDRGYEQYF. The DNA for the CDR3 is TGTGCCAGCCGTAGTATCGGGGACAGGGGGTACGAGCAGTACTTC. The variable domain in full, with the rest retrieved from reference TRBV28 and TRBJ2-7, is DVKVTQSSRYLVKRTGEKVFLECVQDMDHENMFWYRQDPGLGLRLIYFSYDVKMKEKGDIPEGYSVSREKKERFSLILESASTNQTSMYLCASRSIGDRGYEQYFGPGTRLTVT.

The chain has TRBV6-5 and TRBJ2-1, with TRBD2 matching over 12 bases. The CDR3 extends over 15 amino acids. Germline V gene data show CDR1 as MNHEY and CDR2 as SVGAGI. V gave up 5 bases and J gave up 7 bases; unmatched junction bases: 6. CDR3 bases: TGTGCCAGCAGTGTGTCTAGCGGGAGGGAGAATGAGCAGTTCTTC. Translated, it gives CASSVSSGRENEQFF.

The genes are TRBV4-1 and TRBJ2-4; TRBD2 matches at 11 bases. Germline V gene lookup returns CDR1 MGHRA and CDR2 YSYEKL. CDR3 length equals 17 residues. Germline trimming cut 3 bases from V and 8 bases from J; bases unmatched to any gene: 12. DNA of the CDR3: TGCGCCAGCAGCCAGGACTTAACTAGCGGGAGACTCTACATTCAGTACTTC. Protein sequence: CASSQDLTSGRLYIQYF.

This rearrangement joins TRBV20-1 to TRBJ2-5, with 8 bases fitting TRBD2. CDR1 and CDR2 from the germline V gene are DFQATT and SNEGSKA (reference sequence). There are 12 residues in the CDR3. V shed 8 bases, J shed 2 bases, and the junction held 4 bases outside the gene matches. Here the CDR3 DNA reads TGCAGTTGTAGCGGGGTTCAAGAGACCCAGTACTTC. Protein product: CSCSGVQETQYF.

This clonotype was seen only a few times. V gene TRBV20-1 combines with J gene TRBJ2-1; no reliable D call. CDR3 length: 15 amino acids. Germline-derived CDR1 and CDR2 are DFQATT and SNEGSKA (reference sequence). With 1 base removed from V and 2 bases from J, the gap between germline ends came to 12 bases. The CDR3 sequence: CSARAPARTYNEQFF. For the CDR3, the DNA is TGCAGTGCTAGAGCCCCAGCGAGAACCTACAATGAGCAGTTCTTC.

This clonotype has just a few counts. V gene TRBV28 combines with J gene TRBJ2-7, with D possibly being TRBD1 (6 bases). Germline V gene data show CDR1 as MDHEN and CDR2 as SYDVKM. Trimming took off 6 bases at V and 3 bases at J, with 15 bases between the two ends. The CDR3 consists of 14 residues. The CDR3 nucleotides read TGTGCCAGCAGCCCGGAGACAGGTGACTACGAGCAGTACTTC. Residues: CASSPETGDYEQYF.

Here the CDR3 reads CASSFVEAGTDTQYF. CDR3 nucleotides: TGTGCCAGCAGCTTCGTCGAAGCGGGCACAGATACGCAGTATTTT. The chain combines TRBV7-9 with TRBJ2-3; D possibly corresponds to TRBD2 (5 bases). The germline CDR1 and CDR2 sequences are SEHNR and FQNEAQ (reference sequence). The CDR3 is 15 residues long. Trimming shortened V by 3 bases and J by 1 base, and 11 bases separated the two germline ends.

The chain uses TRBV4-1 and TRBJ2-5; weak D call: TRBD2 (5 bases). In germline, CDR1 is MGHRA, CDR2 YSYEKL. Trimming removed 0 bases at V and 0 bases at J, with 14 bases between. This CDR3 has 17 residues. CDR3 DNA sequence: TGCGCCAGCAGCCAAGAAGAGAGGGAGACCCACCAAGAGACCCAGTACTTC. This translates into CASSQEERETHQETQYF.

The genes are TRBV3-1 and TRBJ2-1; D not resolved. The ends were cut back, 0 bases at V and 15 bases at J, with 12 bases in the middle. This CDR3 region has 12 residues. CDR1 and CDR2 (germline): LGHDT, YNNKEL (reference sequence). The CDR3: CASSQDWGVLFF. Here the CDR3 DNA reads TGTGCCAGCAGCCAAGATTGGGGTGTGTTGTTCTTC.

This clonotype came up a few times. The rearrangement joins TRBV5-4 to TRBJ2-4, with D maybe TRBD1 (7 bases). The germline gives CDR1 SGHNT, CDR2 YYREEE (reference sequence). V dropped 4 bases and J dropped 6 bases, with 14 bases sitting between them. The CDR3 covers 14 residues. CDR3 residues: CASSQGGFGNIQYF. DNA for the CDR3: TGTGCCAGCAGCCAGGGGGGTTTCGGAAACATTCAGTACTTC.

The chain links TRBV4-1 to TRBJ2-5, with 7 bases aligning to TRBD1. Matching the DNA end better, TRBJ2-7 makes the J call doubtful. The CDR3 has 17 amino acids. Germline CDR1 and CDR2: MGHRA and YSYEKL. The DNA of the CDR3 is TGCGCCAGCAGCCAAGGTGGGGGCGTTCAGGGGGTGTACGAGCAGTACTTC. It translates to CASSQGGGVQGVYEQYF.

About this clonotype itself: One end of the junction does not line up with germline, which may come from a read error. The chain uses TRBV25-1 and TRBJ2-4; D unresolved. The CDR3 has 16 residues. Germline CDR1 reads MGHDK; CDR2 reads SYGVNS. CDR3 nucleotide sequence: TGTGCCTGCAGTGAACTCGGCGGAAGTGCCAAAAACATTCAGTACTTC. Residues: CACSELGGSAKNIQYF.

This chain connects TRBV13 to TRBJ2-7; TRBD2 agrees at 10 bases. The V gene end was trimmed by 5 bases and the J gene end by 3 bases; junction bases not matched to a gene: 10. The CDR3 consists of 16 residues. The germline CDR1 and CDR2 sequences are PRHDT and FYEKMQ (reference sequence). In nucleotides, the CDR3 is TGTGCCAGCAGCCCGTGGGGTGCTAGCGGGAGCTACGAGCAGTACTTC. Translating it yields CASSPWGASGSYEQYF.

This clonotype has a handful of counts. The genes are TRBV28 and TRBJ2-5, with D maybe TRBD1 (5 bases). Trimming pared 5 bases from V and 1 base from J, leaving 11 bases between. CDR3 length equals 14 residues. CDR1 and CDR2 from the germline V gene are MDHEN and SYDVKM. CDR3 region: CASSPQQVQETQYF. DNA of the CDR3: TGTGCCAGCAGTCCACAACAGGTCCAAGAGACCCAGTACTTC.

The J gene is TRBJ1-6, the V gene TRBV3-1; no definite D call. Between the trimmed V and J ends, which lost 2 bases and 5 bases, there was a span of 7 bases. Germline assignment: CDR1 LGHDT and CDR2 YNNKEL (reference sequence). The CDR3 has 14 amino acids. This chain's CDR3 is CASSQQGHNSPLHF. Written as DNA, the CDR3 is TGTGCCAGCAGCCAACAAGGGCATAATTCACCCCTCCACTTT. Full variable domain (outside the CDR3, taken from reference TRBV3-1 and TRBJ1-6): DTAVSQTPKYLVTQMGNDKSIKCEQNLGHDTMYWYKQDSKKFLKIMFSYNNKELIINETVPNRFSPKSPDKAHLNLHINSLELGDSAVYFCASSQQGHNSPLHFGNGTRLTVT.

This clonotype was seen a few times. J is TRBJ2-7 and V is TRBV2, with 10 bases that match TRBD2. Losses at the gene ends were 6 bases for V and 8 bases for J; bases not matched to a gene: 7. The length of the CDR3 is 13 residues. The germline V gene encodes CDR1 SNHLY and CDR2 FYNNEI. In nucleotides, the CDR3 is TGTGCCAGCAGACTAGCGGGAACCGAACAGCAGTACTTC. Translated, it gives CASRLAGTEQQYF.

This clonotype was recorded a few times. The V call is TRBV5-1, the J call TRBJ2-2; D call uncertain. CDR1 and CDR2 (germline): SGHRS, YFSETQ. This CDR3 is built from 15 residues. V shed 4 bases and J shed 3 bases, with 13 bases lying between them. Here the CDR3 DNA reads TGCGCCAGCAGCCGGGCAGTCTCACACACCGGGGAGCTGTTTTTT. Amino acids: CASSRAVSHTGELFF.

This chain connects TRBV20-1 to TRBJ2-1; either TRBD1 or TRBD2 may fit D (5 bases each). Germline CDR1 reads DFQATT; CDR2 reads SNEGSKA (reference sequence). This CDR3 is built from 15 residues. Trimming took off 4 bases at V and 5 bases at J, with 18 bases between the two ends. The CDR3 sequence: CSANSPGRPNNEQFF. CDR3 nucleotide sequence: TGCAGTGCTAATTCCCCGGGACGCCCTAACAATGAGCAGTTCTTC.